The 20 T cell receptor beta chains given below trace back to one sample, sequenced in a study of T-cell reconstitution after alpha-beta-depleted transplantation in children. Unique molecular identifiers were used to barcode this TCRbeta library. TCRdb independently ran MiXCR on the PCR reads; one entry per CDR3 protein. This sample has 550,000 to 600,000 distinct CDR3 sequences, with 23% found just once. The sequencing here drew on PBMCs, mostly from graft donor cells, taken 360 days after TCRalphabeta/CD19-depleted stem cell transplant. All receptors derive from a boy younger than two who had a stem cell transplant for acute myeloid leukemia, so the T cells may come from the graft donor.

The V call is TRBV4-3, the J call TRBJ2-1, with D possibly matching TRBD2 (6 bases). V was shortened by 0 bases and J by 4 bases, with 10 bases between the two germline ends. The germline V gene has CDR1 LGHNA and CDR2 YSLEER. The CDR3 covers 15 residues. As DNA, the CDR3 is TGCGCCAGCAGCCAAGATAGGGGACTGTACAATGAGCAGTTCTTC. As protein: CASSQDRGLYNEQFF.

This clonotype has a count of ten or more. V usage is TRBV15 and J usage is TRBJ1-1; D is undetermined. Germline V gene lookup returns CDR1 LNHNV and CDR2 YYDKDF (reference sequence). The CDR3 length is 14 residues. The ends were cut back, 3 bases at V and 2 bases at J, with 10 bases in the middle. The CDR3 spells CATSRLTANTEAFF. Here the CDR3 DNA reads TGTGCCACCAGCAGGCTGACCGCCAACACTGAAGCTTTCTTT.

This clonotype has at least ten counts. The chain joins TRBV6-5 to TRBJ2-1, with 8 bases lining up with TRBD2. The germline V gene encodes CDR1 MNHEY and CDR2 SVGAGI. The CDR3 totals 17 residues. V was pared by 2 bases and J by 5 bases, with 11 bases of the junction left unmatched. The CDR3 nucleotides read TGTGCCAGCAGTTACACTATCTCGATTAGCGGGGACAATGAGCAGTTCTTC. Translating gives CASSYTISISGDNEQFF.

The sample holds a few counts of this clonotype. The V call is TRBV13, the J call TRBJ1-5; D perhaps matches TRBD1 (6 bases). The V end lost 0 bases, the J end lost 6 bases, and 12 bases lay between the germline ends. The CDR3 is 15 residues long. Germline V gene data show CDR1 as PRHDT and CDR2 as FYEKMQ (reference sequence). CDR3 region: CASSLGRGSGQPQHF. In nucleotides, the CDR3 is TGTGCCAGCAGCTTAGGCAGGGGCAGTGGTCAGCCCCAGCATTTT.

For the CDR3, the DNA is TGTGCCAGCAGCTTAACCCCGAGGGACACTGAAGCTTTCTTT. The encoded protein is CASSLTPRDTEAFF. The chain joins TRBV7-3 to TRBJ1-1; D unclear. This CDR3 has 14 amino acids. CDR1 SGHTA and CDR2 FQGTGA come from the germline V gene. V dropped 0 bases and J dropped 3 bases, with 8 bases sitting between them. Full variable domain (outside the CDR3, taken from reference TRBV7-3 and TRBJ1-1): GAGVSQTPSNKVTEKGKYVELRCDPISGHTALYWYRQSLGQGPEFLIYFQGTGAADDSGLPNDRFFAVRPEGSVSTLKIQRTERGDSAVYLCASSLTPRDTEAFFGQGTRLTVV.

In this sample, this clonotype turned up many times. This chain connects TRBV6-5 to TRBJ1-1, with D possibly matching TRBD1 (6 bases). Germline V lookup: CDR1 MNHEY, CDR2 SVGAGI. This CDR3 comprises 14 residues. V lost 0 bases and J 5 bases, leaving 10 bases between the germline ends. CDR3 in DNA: TGTGCCAGCAGTTACTCGCGGGGGCCTACTGAAGCTTTCTTT. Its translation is CASSYSRGPTEAFF.

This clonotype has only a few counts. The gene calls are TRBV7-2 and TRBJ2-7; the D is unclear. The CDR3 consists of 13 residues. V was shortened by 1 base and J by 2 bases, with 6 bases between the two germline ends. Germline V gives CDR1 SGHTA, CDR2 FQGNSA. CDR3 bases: TGTGCCAGCAGCTTAGGGGTAACCTACGAGCAGTACTTC. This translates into CASSLGVTYEQYF.

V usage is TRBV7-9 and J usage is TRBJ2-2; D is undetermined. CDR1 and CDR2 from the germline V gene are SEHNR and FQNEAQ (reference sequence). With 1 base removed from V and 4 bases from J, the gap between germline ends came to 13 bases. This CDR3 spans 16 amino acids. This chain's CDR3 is CASSLVGIRGTGELFF. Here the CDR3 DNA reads TGTGCCAGCAGCTTAGTGGGCATTCGTGGCACCGGGGAGCTGTTTTTT.

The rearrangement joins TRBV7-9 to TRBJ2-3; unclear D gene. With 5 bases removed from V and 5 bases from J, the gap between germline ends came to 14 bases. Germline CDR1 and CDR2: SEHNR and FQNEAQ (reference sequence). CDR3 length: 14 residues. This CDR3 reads CASSPPRLEDTQYF. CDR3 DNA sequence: TGTGCCAGCAGCCCCCCGCGTCTCGAAGATACGCAGTATTTT.

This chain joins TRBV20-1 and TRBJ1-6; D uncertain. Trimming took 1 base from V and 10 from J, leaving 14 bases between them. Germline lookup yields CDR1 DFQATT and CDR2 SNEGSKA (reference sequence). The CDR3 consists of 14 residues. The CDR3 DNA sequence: TGCAGTGCTAGAGGACCTCCGGAGGTATCACCCCTCCACTTT. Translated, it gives CSARGPPEVSPLHF.

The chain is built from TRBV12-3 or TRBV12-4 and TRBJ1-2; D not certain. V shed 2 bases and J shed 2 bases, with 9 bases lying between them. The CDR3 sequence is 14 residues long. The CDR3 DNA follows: TGTGCCAGCAGTTTACCGGGTTTAAACTATGGCTACACCTTC. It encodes CASSLPGLNYGYTF.

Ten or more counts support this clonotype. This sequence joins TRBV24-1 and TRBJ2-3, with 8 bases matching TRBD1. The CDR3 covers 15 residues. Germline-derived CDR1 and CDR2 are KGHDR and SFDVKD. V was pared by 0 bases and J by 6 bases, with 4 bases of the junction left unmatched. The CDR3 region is CATSDLGTGTDTQYF. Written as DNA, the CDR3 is TGTGCCACCAGTGATTTGGGGACAGGAACTGATACGCAGTATTTT.

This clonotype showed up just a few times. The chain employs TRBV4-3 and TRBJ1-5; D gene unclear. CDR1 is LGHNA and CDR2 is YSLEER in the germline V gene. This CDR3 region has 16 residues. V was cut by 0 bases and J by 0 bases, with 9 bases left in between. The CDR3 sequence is CASSQELSYSNQPQHF. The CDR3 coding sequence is TGCGCCAGCAGCCAAGAATTATCTTATAGCAATCAGCCCCAGCATTTT.

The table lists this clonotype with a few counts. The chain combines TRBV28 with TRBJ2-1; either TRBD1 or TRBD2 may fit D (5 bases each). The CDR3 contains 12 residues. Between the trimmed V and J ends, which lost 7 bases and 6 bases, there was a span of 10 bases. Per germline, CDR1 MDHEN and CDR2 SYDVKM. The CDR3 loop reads CASTGLRNEQFF. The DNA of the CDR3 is TGTGCCAGCACGGGGCTGCGCAATGAGCAGTTCTTC. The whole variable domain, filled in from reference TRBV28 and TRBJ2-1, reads DVKVTQSSRYLVKRTGEKVFLECVQDMDHENMFWYRQDPGLGLRLIYFSYDVKMKEKGDIPEGYSVSREKKERFSLILESASTNQTSMYLCASTGLRNEQFFGPGTRLTVL.

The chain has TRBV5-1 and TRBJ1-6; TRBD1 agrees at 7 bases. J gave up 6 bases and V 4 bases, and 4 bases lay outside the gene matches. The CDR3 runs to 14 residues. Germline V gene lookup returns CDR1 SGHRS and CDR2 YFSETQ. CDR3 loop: CASSLGQINSPLHF. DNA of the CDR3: TGCGCCAGCAGCCTGGGACAGATTAATTCACCCCTCCACTTT.

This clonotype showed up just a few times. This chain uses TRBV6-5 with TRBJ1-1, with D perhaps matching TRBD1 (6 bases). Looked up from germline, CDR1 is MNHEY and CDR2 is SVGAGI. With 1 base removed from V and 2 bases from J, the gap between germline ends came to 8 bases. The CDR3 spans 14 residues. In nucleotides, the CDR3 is TGTGCCAGCAGTTACTGGACAGACAACACTGAAGCTTTCTTT. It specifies CASSYWTDNTEAFF.

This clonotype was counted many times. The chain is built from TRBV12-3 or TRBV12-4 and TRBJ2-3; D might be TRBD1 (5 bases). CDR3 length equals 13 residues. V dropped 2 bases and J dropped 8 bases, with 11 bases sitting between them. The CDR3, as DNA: TGTGCCAGCAGTTTATTAGGGGCCGGTACGCAGTATTTT. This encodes CASSLLGAGTQYF.

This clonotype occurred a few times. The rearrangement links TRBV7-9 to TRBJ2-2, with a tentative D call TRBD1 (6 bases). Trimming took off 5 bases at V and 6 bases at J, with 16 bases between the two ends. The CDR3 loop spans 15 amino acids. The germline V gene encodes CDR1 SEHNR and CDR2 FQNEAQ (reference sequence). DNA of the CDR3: TGTGCCAGCAGCCCTACACACAGGGCCCCCGGGGAGCTGTTTTTT. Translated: CASSPTHRAPGELFF.

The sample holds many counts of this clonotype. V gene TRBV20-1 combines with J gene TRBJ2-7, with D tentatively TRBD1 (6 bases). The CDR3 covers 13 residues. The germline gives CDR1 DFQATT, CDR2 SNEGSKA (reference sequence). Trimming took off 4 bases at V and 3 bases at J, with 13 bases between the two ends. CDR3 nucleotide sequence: TGCAGTGCTAACGGCGGACAGATCTACGAGCAGTACTTC. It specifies CSANGGQIYEQYF.

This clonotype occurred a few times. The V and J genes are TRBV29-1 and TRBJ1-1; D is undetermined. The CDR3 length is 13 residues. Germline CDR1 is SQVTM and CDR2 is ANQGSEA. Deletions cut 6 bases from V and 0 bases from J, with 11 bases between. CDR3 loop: CSVGLILNTEAFF. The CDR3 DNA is TGCAGCGTGGGATTGATCTTGAACACTGAAGCTTTCTTT. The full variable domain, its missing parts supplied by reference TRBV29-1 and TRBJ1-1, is SAVISQKPSRDICQRGTSLTIQCQVDSQVTMMFWYRQQPGQSLTLIATANQGSEATYESGFVIDKFPISRPNLTFSTLTVSNMSPEDSSIYLCSVGLILNTEAFFGQGTRLTVV.